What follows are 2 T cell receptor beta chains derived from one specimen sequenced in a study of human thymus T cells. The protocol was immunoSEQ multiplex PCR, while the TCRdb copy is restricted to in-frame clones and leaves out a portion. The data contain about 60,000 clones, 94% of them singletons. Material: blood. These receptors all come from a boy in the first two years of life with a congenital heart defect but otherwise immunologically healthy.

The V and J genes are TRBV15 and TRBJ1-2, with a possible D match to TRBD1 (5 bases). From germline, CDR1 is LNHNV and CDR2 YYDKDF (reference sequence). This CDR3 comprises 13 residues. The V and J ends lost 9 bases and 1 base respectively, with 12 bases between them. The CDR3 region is CATGTDHNYGYTF. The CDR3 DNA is TGTGCCACGGGGACCGATCATAACTATGGCTACACCTTC.

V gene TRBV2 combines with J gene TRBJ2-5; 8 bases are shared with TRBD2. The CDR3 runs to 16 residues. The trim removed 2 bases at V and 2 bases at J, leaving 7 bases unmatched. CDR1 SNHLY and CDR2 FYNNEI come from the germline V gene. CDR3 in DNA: TGTGCCAGCAGTGAAAGTTTGGCGGGGGGTCAAGAGACCCAGTACTTC. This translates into CASSESLAGGQETQYF.